The sequence of this TCR beta chain was determined in a study of blood T cell repertoires in COVID-19. Study-level background: Material from acute and convalescent COVID-19 was sourced from the United States, Italy and Spain. From T cells, B-cell-depleted T cells, or PBMCs came the material, which was cDNA or gDNA.

Germline CDR1 SGHNT, CDR2 YYREEE (reference sequence). The germline V and J ends were trimmed by 3 bases and 10 bases, with 22 bases remaining between them. The CDR3 covers 16 residues. In the original processing: Reference gene primer amplification yielded estimated nucleated cell counts. Generated by immunoSEQ multiplex PCR, the TCRdb table keeps only in-frame clones and is missing some. V, J and clone size reflect that table, while D and trimming were determined from the DNA. The data contain approximately 210,000 clones, 70% to 90% of them singletons. The sample consisted of peripheral blood. The rearrangement joins TRBV5-4 to TRBJ1-4; perhaps TRBD1 as D (6 bases). The receptor's source is a middle-aged woman who had recovered from COVID-19. In DNA, the CDR3 is TGTGCCAGCAGCTCATCTAGCTTGGGGGCAGTCGGAAAACTGTTTTTT. Translating it yields CASSSSSLGAVGKLFF.